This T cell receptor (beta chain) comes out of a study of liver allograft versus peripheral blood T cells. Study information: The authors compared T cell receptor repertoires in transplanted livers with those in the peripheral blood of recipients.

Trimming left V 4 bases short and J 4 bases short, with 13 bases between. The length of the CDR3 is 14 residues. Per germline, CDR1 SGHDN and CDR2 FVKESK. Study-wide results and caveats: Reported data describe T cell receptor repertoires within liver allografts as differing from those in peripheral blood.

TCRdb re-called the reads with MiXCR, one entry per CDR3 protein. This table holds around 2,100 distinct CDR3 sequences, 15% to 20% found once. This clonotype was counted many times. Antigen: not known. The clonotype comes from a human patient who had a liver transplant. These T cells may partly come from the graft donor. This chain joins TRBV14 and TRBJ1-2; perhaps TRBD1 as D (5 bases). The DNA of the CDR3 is TGTGCCAGCAGCCCGACATCGGGGCCCTATGGCTACACCTTC. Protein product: CASSPTSGPYGYTF.